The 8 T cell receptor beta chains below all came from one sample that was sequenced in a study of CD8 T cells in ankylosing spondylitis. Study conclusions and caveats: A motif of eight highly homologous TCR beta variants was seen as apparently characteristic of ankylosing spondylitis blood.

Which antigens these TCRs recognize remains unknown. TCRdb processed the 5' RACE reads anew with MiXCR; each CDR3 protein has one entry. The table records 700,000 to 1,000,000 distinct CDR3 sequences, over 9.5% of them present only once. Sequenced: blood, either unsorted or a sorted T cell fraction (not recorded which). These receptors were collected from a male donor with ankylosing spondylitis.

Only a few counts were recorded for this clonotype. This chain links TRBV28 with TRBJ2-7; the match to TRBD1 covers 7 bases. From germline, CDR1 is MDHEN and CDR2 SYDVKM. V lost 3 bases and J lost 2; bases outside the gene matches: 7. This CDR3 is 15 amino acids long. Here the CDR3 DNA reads TGTGCCAGCAGTTTGGGGCCGACAGGGACCTACGAGCAGTACTTC. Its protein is CASSLGPTGTYEQYF.

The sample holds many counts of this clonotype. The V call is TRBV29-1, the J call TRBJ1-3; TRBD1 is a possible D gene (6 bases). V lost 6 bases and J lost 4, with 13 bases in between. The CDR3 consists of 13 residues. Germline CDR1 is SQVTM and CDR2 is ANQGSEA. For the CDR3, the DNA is TGCAGCGTGGACACAGGGTCCGGAAACACCATATATTTT. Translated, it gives CSVDTGSGNTIYF. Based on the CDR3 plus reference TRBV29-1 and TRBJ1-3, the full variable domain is SAVISQKPSRDICQRGTSLTIQCQVDSQVTMMFWYRQQPGQSLTLIATANQGSEATYESGFVIDKFPISRPNLTFSTLTVSNMSPEDSSIYLCSVDTGSGNTIYFGEGSWLTVV.

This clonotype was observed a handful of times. In DNA, the CDR3 is TGTGCCACCAGCAGATTGAGGACTAGCGGGAGTACAGATACGCAGTATTTT. Its translation is CATSRLRTSGSTDTQYF. This chain links TRBV15 with TRBJ2-3, with TRBD2 identical over 13 bases. The ends lost 2 bases at V and 3 bases at J; junction bases unmatched: 5. This CDR3 spans 17 amino acids. CDR1 is LNHNV and CDR2 is YYDKDF in the germline V gene (reference sequence).

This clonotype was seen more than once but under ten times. CDR3: CASGKGGALYNEQFF. The DNA for the CDR3 is TGTGCCAGCGGAAAAGGGGGGGCCCTCTACAATGAGCAGTTCTTC. The chain has TRBV6-4 and TRBJ2-1, with a tentative D call TRBD2 (7 bases). Looked up from germline, CDR1 is MRHNA and CDR2 is SNTAGT. The CDR3 has 15 residues. Trimming cost V 8 bases and J 3 bases, with 17 bases left between them.

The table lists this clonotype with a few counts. CDR3 in DNA: TGTGCCATCAGAAGAGTCGCGACGGACGAGCAGTACTTC. It translates to CAIRRVATDEQYF. The V and J genes are TRBV10-3 and TRBJ2-7, with D uncertain. CDR3 length equals 13 residues. V was cut by 6 bases and J by 5 bases, with 14 bases left in between. The V gene's germline CDR1 is ENHRY and CDR2 SYGVKD.

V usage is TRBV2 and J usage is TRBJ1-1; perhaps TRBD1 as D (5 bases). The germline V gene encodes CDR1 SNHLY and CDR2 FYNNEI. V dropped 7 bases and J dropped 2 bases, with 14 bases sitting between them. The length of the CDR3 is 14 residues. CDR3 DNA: TGTGCCAGCACAAAATGGGACGGAAACACTGAAGCTTTCTTT. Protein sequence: CASTKWDGNTEAFF.

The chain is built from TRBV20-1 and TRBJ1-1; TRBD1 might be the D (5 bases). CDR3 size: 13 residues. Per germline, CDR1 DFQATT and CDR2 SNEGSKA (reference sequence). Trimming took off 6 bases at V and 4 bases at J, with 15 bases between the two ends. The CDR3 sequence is CSAYRGYGTEAFF. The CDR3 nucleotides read TGCAGTGCCTACCGGGGGTACGGCACTGAAGCTTTCTTT.

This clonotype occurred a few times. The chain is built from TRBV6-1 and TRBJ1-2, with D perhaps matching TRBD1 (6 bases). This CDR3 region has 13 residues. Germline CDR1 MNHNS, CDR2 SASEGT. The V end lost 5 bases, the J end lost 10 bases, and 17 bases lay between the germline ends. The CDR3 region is CASSQDRPFDYTF. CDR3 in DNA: TGTGCCAGCAGTCAAGACAGGCCTTTTGACTACACCTTC.